Each of the 6 T cell receptor beta chains below was sequenced from the same sample in a study of OX40 agonist ivuxolimab in advanced cancers. Sequencing used immunoSEQ multiplex PCR; TCRdb keeps in-frame clones, though not all of them. The sample includes about 26,000 clones, nearly 80% of them seen just once. The sequences come from CD4+ or CD8+ T cells sorted from blood, collected in a trial of the OX40 agonist ivuxolimab. The receptors were gathered from an adult with an advanced solid tumor such as melanoma, head and neck, liver or kidney cancer.

This clone was seen once. The J gene is TRBJ2-2, the V gene TRBV5-5; the D is unclear. With 10 bases removed from V and 4 bases from J, the gap between germline ends came to 14 bases. The CDR3 sequence is 13 residues long. The V gene's germline CDR1 is SGHKS and CDR2 YYEKEE (reference sequence). This CDR3 is CAYGPDGTGELFF. DNA of the CDR3: TGTGCCTACGGACCGGACGGCACCGGGGAGCTGTTTTTT.

The chain links TRBV9 to TRBJ2-5, with D possibly TRBD1 on 5 matching bases. Trimming left V 0 bases short and J 2 bases short, with 5 bases between. Germline loops: CDR1 SGDLS, CDR2 YYNGEE. The CDR3 is 13 amino acids. The CDR3: CASSVGTQETQYF. The CDR3 nucleotides read TGTGCCAGCAGCGTAGGGACACAAGAGACCCAGTACTTC.

The V call is TRBV5-8, the J call TRBJ2-7; 10 bases map to TRBD2. Trimming cost V 9 bases and J 7 bases; bases outside gene matches: 10. The CDR3 covers 13 residues. The germline gives CDR1 SGHTS, CDR2 YDEGEE. CDR3: CATTSGLTGEQYF. CDR3 coding DNA: TGTGCCACGACTAGCGGGCTCACGGGGGAGCAGTACTTC. Full variable domain (rest looked up from reference TRBV5-8 and TRBJ2-7): EAGVTQSPTHLIKTRGQQATLRCSPISGHTSVYWYQQALGLGLQFLLWYDEGEERNRGNFPPRFSGRQFPNYSSELNVNALELEDSALYLCATTSGLTGEQYFGPGTRLTVT.

This clone was observed a few times. This rearrangement joins TRBV4-1 to TRBJ2-1, with D possibly matching TRBD2 (6 bases). Germline V gene lookup returns CDR1 MGHRA and CDR2 YSYEKL. The CDR3 totals 13 residues. V dropped 1 base and J dropped 6 bases, with 7 bases sitting between them. The CDR3 sequence: CASSQAGGNEQFF. In DNA, the CDR3 is TGCGCCAGCAGCCAAGCCGGGGGCAATGAGCAGTTCTTC.

The chain employs TRBV4-3 and TRBJ2-2; no clear D. Germline CDR1 reads LGHNA; CDR2 reads YSLEER. The V end lost 1 base, the J end lost 6 bases, and 9 bases lay between the germline ends. This CDR3 is built from 14 residues. The CDR3 sequence is CASSQGPAPGELFF. The CDR3 DNA follows: TGCGCCAGCAGCCAAGGCCCAGCTCCCGGGGAGCTGTTTTTT.

The count of this clone is one. The chain carries TRBV7-6 and TRBJ2-1, with 11 nucleotides matching TRBD2. This CDR3 contains 14 residues. V was pared by 5 bases and J by 9 bases, with 6 bases of the junction left unmatched. Germline V gene sequence: CDR1 SGHVS, CDR2 FNYEAQ. The CDR3 loop reads CASSVGTSGSEQFF. Here the CDR3 DNA reads TGTGCCAGCAGCGTCGGGACTAGCGGTAGTGAGCAGTTCTTC.